This entry is about one TCR beta chain. Its antigen is unknown. At the DNA level, this CDR3 is encoded by other sequences in the same sample as well. The data stem from a study of T cells in tuberculosis. Across the study: Sequenced TCRs come from CD1B-GMM tetramer-binding T cells.

Clones were read by immunoSEQ multiplex PCR, and TCRdb kept only the in-frame ones, dropping some. This table holds over 25,000 clones, about 90% found once. Notes on the study in general: Active tuberculosis patients had shorter CDR3-alpha; the beta difference was nonsignificant.

V was cut by 3 bases and J by 5 bases, with 7 bases left in between. The germline V gene has CDR1 SEHNR and CDR2 FQNEAQ (reference sequence). The CDR3 is 12 amino acids. This TCR was recovered from a donor between 10 and 35 years old with latent tuberculosis or without tuberculosis infection. Sample: PBMCs. The chain uses TRBV7-9 and TRBJ2-5; D is ambiguous. Written as DNA, the CDR3 is TGTGCCAGCAGCTTTGGCGGTGAGACCCAGTACTTC. It yields the protein CASSFGGETQYF.